This T cell receptor beta chain was profiled in a study of T-cell reconstitution after alpha-beta-depleted transplantation in children. In its sample, this clonotype was seen a few times. Trimming at V came to 7 bases and at J to 4 bases, leaving 8 bases not matched to a gene. The CDR3 sequence is 15 residues long. The TCRbeta library was prepared with unique molecular identifiers. TCRdb analysed the PCR reads with MiXCR anew, one entry per CDR3 protein. The table includes about 370,000 distinct CDR3 sequences, roughly 20% detected once. The sequences come from PBMCs from the stem cell graft donor, collected from the stem cell graft. The chain links TRBV12-3 or TRBV12-4 to TRBJ2-3; 10 nucleotides line up with TRBD1. The clonotype originates from a human donor who donated a stem cell graft to a child with acute myeloid leukemia. CDR3 bases: TGTGCCAGCACCTCCCGGGGGACAGGGGCAGATACGCAGTATTTT. It yields the protein CASTSRGTGADTQYF.